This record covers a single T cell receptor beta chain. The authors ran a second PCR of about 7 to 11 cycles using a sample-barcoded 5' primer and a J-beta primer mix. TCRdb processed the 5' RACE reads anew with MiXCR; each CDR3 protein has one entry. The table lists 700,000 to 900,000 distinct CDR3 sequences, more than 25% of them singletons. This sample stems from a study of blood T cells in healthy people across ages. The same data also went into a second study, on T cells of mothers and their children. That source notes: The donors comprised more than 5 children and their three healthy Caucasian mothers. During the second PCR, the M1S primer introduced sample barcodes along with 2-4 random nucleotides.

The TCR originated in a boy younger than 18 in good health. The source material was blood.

The CDR3 protein is CASSLRALGYTF. Written as DNA, the CDR3 is TGTGCCAGCAGTTTAAGGGCCCTGGGCTACACCTTC. This sequence joins TRBV6-2 or TRBV6-3 and TRBJ1-2; D is uncertain. Germline V gives CDR1 MNHEY, CDR2 SVGEGT. This CDR3 is 12 amino acids long. V lost 4 bases to trimming and J lost 8 bases, with 11 bases between them.